The rows below give T cell receptor beta chains drawn from one sample of a study of shared clonotypes between healthy human individuals. The table came from immunoSEQ multiplex PCR; TCRdb's copy has only in-frame clones and leaves some out. Here the sample spans 1.5 million to 2.5 million clones, less than 95% being singletons. Sequencing input: naive CD8+ T cells sorted from blood. The receptors stem from a man aged 18-30 years in good health. The CDR3 runs from the conserved cysteine through the conserved F or W. A D gene is named only where the DNA matches it firmly. Clone sizes are given selectively: once, few, many, or a class where the clone is expanded.

len: 13; v_gene: TRBV5-8; abundance: NA; j_gene: TRBJ1-1; d_gene: NA; CDR3nt: TGTGCCAGCAGCTTGGGGACAGTGACTGAAGCTTTCTTT; CDR3aa: CASSLGTVTEAFF
len: 13; v_gene: TRBV5-4; abundance: NA; j_gene: TRBJ1-1; d_gene: NA; CDR3nt: TGTGCCAGCAGCTATCAGGGTTCAACTGAAGCTTTCTTT; CDR3aa: CASSYQGSTEAFF
len: 16; v_gene: TRBV6-5; abundance: NA; j_gene: TRBJ2-7; d_gene: NA; CDR3nt: TGTGCCAGCAGTTACTCGAGGGGCCCTAACTCCTACGAGCAGTACTTC; CDR3aa: CASSYSRGPNSYEQYF
len: 9; v_gene: TRBV19; abundance: NA; j_gene: TRBJ1-1; d_gene: NA; CDR3nt: TGTGCCGGGGGAACTGAAGCTTTCTTT; CDR3aa: CAGGTEAFF
len: 13; v_gene: TRBV15; abundance: NA; j_gene: TRBJ2-7; d_gene: NA; CDR3nt: TGTGCCACCAGCATTGGGCTGGGCTACGAGCAGTACTTC; CDR3aa: CATSIGLGYEQYF
len: 16; v_gene: TRBV5-1; abundance: NA; j_gene: TRBJ2-7; d_gene: NA; CDR3nt: TGCGCCAGCAGCCCTGATGCCGGGACTGACTCATACGAGCAGTACTTC; CDR3aa: CASSPDAGTDSYEQYF
len: 14; v_gene: TRBV11-2; abundance: NA; j_gene: TRBJ2-1; d_gene: NA; CDR3nt: TGTGCCAGCAGCGCCTGGACAGAACACAATGAGCAGTTCTTC; CDR3aa: CASSAWTEHNEQFF
len: 13; v_gene: TRBV19; abundance: NA; j_gene: TRBJ2-7; d_gene: TRBD2; CDR3nt: TGTGCCAGTAGTATCGGGACTACCTACGAGCAGTACTTC; CDR3aa: CASSIGTTYEQYF
len: 13; v_gene: TRBV9; abundance: NA; j_gene: TRBJ2-3; d_gene: NA; CDR3nt: TGTGCCAGTCGGAGGCTTAGCACAGATACGCAGTATTTT; CDR3aa: CASRRLSTDTQYF
len: 12; v_gene: TRBV27; abundance: NA; j_gene: TRBJ1-1; d_gene: NA; CDR3nt: TGTGCCAGCAGTTTATCGGGGGGCAAAGCTTTCTTT; CDR3aa: CASSLSGGKAFF
len: 15; v_gene: TRBV11-1; abundance: NA; j_gene: TRBJ2-5; d_gene: TRBD1; CDR3nt: TGTGCCAGCAGCTTAGCGGGGACAGATCAAGAGACCCAGTACTTC; CDR3aa: CASSLAGTDQETQYF
len: 13; v_gene: TRBV30; abundance: NA; j_gene: TRBJ1-2; d_gene: NA; CDR3nt: TGTGCCTGGAGTCCCTTGGGAAACTATGGCTACACCTTC; CDR3aa: CAWSPLGNYGYTF
len: 15; v_gene: TRBV19; abundance: NA; j_gene: TRBJ2-7; d_gene: TRBD2; CDR3nt: TGTGCCAGTAGTTCCAGCGGGGCAATCTCCTACGAGCAGTACTTC; CDR3aa: CASSSSGAISYEQYF
len: 18; v_gene: TRBV11-1; abundance: NA; j_gene: TRBJ2-2; d_gene: TRBD2; CDR3nt: TGTGCCAGCAGCTTTTCCGAGACTAGCGGGACTTACACCGGGGAGCTGTTTTTT; CDR3aa: CASSFSETSGTYTGELFF
len: 13; v_gene: TRBV9; abundance: NA; j_gene: TRBJ1-1; d_gene: NA; CDR3nt: TGTGCCAGCAGCGTAGCCAGGGGAGCTGAAGCTTTCTTT; CDR3aa: CASSVARGAEAFF
len: 14; v_gene: TRBV19; abundance: NA; j_gene: TRBJ2-7; d_gene: NA; CDR3nt: TGTGCCAGTAGTCCTGCATCGAGCTCCTACGAGCAGTACTTC; CDR3aa: CASSPASSSYEQYF
len: 14; v_gene: TRBV6-6; abundance: once; j_gene: TRBJ2-7; d_gene: NA; CDR3nt: TGTGCCAGCAGTTATGGGGGAGAGACTACTGAGCAGTACTTC; CDR3aa: CASSYGGETTEQYF
len: 14; v_gene: TRBV15; abundance: NA; j_gene: TRBJ2-3; d_gene: TRBD2; CDR3nt: TGTGCCACCAGTCAAGCGGGAGTCACAGATACGCAGTATTTT; CDR3aa: CATSQAGVTDTQYF
len: 13; v_gene: TRBV19; abundance: NA; j_gene: TRBJ1-1; d_gene: NA; CDR3nt: TGTGCCAGCTCCGAGTACAGGAACACTGAAGCTTTCTTT; CDR3aa: CASSEYRNTEAFF
len: 16; v_gene: TRBV10-1; abundance: NA; j_gene: TRBJ1-3; d_gene: NA; CDR3nt: TGCGCCAGCAGTGAGTCTCAGGGAACGACTGGAAACACCATATATTTT; CDR3aa: CASSESQGTTGNTIYF
len: 14; v_gene: TRBV27; abundance: NA; j_gene: TRBJ2-7; d_gene: TRBD1; CDR3nt: TGTGCCAGCAGTTTGGGGCAGGGGGCCTACGAGCAGTACTTC; CDR3aa: CASSLGQGAYEQYF
len: 14; v_gene: TRBV4-3; abundance: NA; j_gene: TRBJ2-3; d_gene: NA; CDR3nt: TGCGCCAGCAGCCAAGATTCGCAAACAGATACGCAGTATTTT; CDR3aa: CASSQDSQTDTQYF
len: 10; v_gene: TRBV7-4; abundance: NA; j_gene: TRBJ2-2; d_gene: NA; CDR3nt: TGTGCCAGCCCCCCCGGGGAGCTGTTTTTT; CDR3aa: CASPPGELFF
len: 13; v_gene: TRBV7-2; abundance: NA; j_gene: TRBJ2-3; d_gene: NA; CDR3nt: TGTGCCAGCAGCCGGGGACTCACTCATACGCAGTATTTT; CDR3aa: CASSRGLTHTQYF
len: 13; v_gene: TRBV30; abundance: NA; j_gene: TRBJ2-2; d_gene: NA; CDR3nt: TGTGCCTGGAGTGTACGGCAGTCCGGGGAGCTGTTTTTT; CDR3aa: CAWSVRQSGELFF
len: 13; v_gene: TRBV2; abundance: NA; j_gene: TRBJ2-7; d_gene: TRBD2; CDR3nt: TGTGCCAAAGGACTAGCGGGAGCTTACGAGCAGTACTTC; CDR3aa: CAKGLAGAYEQYF
len: 16; v_gene: TRBV11-2; abundance: NA; j_gene: TRBJ2-2; d_gene: TRBD2; CDR3nt: TGTGCCAGCAGCCCGGGACTAGCGGGATTTGTCGGGGAGCTGTTTTTT; CDR3aa: CASSPGLAGFVGELFF
len: 14; v_gene: TRBV2; abundance: NA; j_gene: TRBJ2-7; d_gene: NA; CDR3nt: TGTGCCAGCAGTGGAAGTACAGGACCCTACGAGCAGTACTTC; CDR3aa: CASSGSTGPYEQYF
len: 15; v_gene: TRBV7-9; abundance: NA; j_gene: TRBJ1-1; d_gene: NA; CDR3nt: TGTGCCAGCAGCTTATTTATTAGGGGGAACACTGAAGCTTTCTTT; CDR3aa: CASSLFIRGNTEAFF
len: 15; v_gene: TRBV7-8; abundance: once; j_gene: TRBJ1-4; d_gene: NA; CDR3nt: TGTGCCAGCAGCCAAAAAGGAGCAACTAATGAAAAACTGTTTTTT; CDR3aa: CASSQKGATNEKLFF
len: 18; v_gene: TRBV5-4; abundance: once; j_gene: TRBJ2-2; d_gene: TRBD2; CDR3nt: TGTGCCAGCAGCTTGGTGGGGTCTAGCGGGAGGAACACCGGGGAGCTGTTTTTT; CDR3aa: CASSLVGSSGRNTGELFF
len: 18; v_gene: TRBV4-3; abundance: once; j_gene: TRBJ2-1; d_gene: NA; CDR3nt: TGCGCCAGCAGCCGCCAAACCCAGAAATTCCTAGGCTACGGTGAGCAGTTCTTC; CDR3aa: CASSRQTQKFLGYGEQFF
len: 14; v_gene: TRBV11-2; abundance: once; j_gene: TRBJ2-3; d_gene: NA; CDR3nt: TGTGCCAGCAGCTTAATCCCTGAGGCGGATACGCAGTATTTT; CDR3aa: CASSLIPEADTQYF
len: 12; v_gene: TRBV5-6; abundance: once; j_gene: TRBJ2-7; d_gene: NA; CDR3nt: TGTGCCAGCAGCTTGCCCGGGTTAGAGCAGTACTTC; CDR3aa: CASSLPGLEQYF
len: 11; v_gene: TRBV30; abundance: NA; j_gene: TRBJ2-7; d_gene: NA; CDR3nt: TGTGCCTGGACACAGGGATCCGAGCAGTACTTC; CDR3aa: CAWTQGSEQYF
len: 11; v_gene: TRBV5-1; abundance: NA; j_gene: TRBJ1-4; d_gene: NA; CDR3nt: TGCGCCAGCAGCGCCGACGGAAAACTGTTTTTT; CDR3aa: CASSADGKLFF
len: 14; v_gene: TRBV7-2; abundance: NA; j_gene: TRBJ2-7; d_gene: NA; CDR3nt: TGTGCCAGCAGCTTAGCGGGAGGGGGCTACGAGCAGTACTTC; CDR3aa: CASSLAGGGYEQYF
len: 13; v_gene: TRBV7-2; abundance: NA; j_gene: TRBJ2-1; d_gene: NA; CDR3nt: TGTGCCAGCAGCCCGGGACGAATCAATGAGCAGTTCTTC; CDR3aa: CASSPGRINEQFF
len: 14; v_gene: TRBV9; abundance: NA; j_gene: TRBJ1-1; d_gene: NA; CDR3nt: TGTGCCAGCAGCGTAGTTTCAAGGGGAACTGAAGCTTTCTTT; CDR3aa: CASSVVSRGTEAFF
len: 12; v_gene: TRBV9; abundance: few; j_gene: TRBJ2-2; d_gene: NA; CDR3nt: TGTGCCAGCAGCGTAAACGGCGGGGAGCTGTTTTTT; CDR3aa: CASSVNGGELFF
len: 14; v_gene: TRBV6-5; abundance: NA; j_gene: TRBJ2-3; d_gene: NA; CDR3nt: TGTGCCAGCAGTAGTAGCTTGGGCACAGATACGCGGTATTTT; CDR3aa: CASSSSLGTDTRYF
len: 13; v_gene: TRBV6-6; abundance: NA; j_gene: TRBJ1-2; d_gene: NA; CDR3nt: TGTGCCAGCAGTTATAAACATGGAGGTGGCTACACCTTC; CDR3aa: CASSYKHGGGYTF
len: 14; v_gene: TRBV7-8; abundance: NA; j_gene: TRBJ2-7; d_gene: NA; CDR3nt: TGTGCCAGCAGCTTATTGGGCAGGGGCTACGAGCAGTACTTC; CDR3aa: CASSLLGRGYEQYF